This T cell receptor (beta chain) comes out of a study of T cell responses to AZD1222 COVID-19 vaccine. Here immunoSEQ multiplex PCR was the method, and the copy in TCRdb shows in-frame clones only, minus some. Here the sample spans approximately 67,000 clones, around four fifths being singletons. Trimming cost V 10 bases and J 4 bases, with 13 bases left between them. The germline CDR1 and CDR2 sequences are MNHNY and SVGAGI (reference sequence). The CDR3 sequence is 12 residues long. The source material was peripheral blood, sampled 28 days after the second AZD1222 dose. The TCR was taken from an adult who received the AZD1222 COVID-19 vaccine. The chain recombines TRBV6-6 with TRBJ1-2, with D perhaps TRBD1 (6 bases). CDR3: CAIQGGIYGYTF. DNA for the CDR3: TGTGCCATACAGGGAGGAATCTATGGCTACACCTTC.